One and the same sample provided the 27 T cell receptor beta chains below, sequenced in a study of cytomegalovirus exposure and HLA in healthy donors. PCR employed 60 Vbeta and 13 Jbeta primers. Profiled with immunoSEQ multiplex PCR; TCRdb holds only in-frame clones, not every one. The sample table includes 150,000 to 200,000 clones. The specimen was PBMCs. These receptors were taken from a woman under 30 in good health and CMV-seropositive.

This chain links TRBV2 with TRBJ1-3; 9 bases are a match to TRBD1. Germline CDR1 is SNHLY and CDR2 is FYNNEI. After removal of 6 bases from V and 3 bases from J, the junction contained 9 bases not matched to a gene. This CDR3 region has 16 residues. The CDR3 DNA sequence: TGTGCCAGCAGGAGTGACAGGGGGGCTTTTGGAAACACCATATATTTT. It yields the protein CASRSDRGAFGNTIYF.

The chain uses TRBV6-1 and TRBJ2-5; 7 positions agree with TRBD1. The CDR3 is made up of 18 amino acids. J was trimmed by 6 bases and V by 4 bases; bases with no gene match: 20. CDR1 MNHNS and CDR2 SASEGT come from the germline V gene. The DNA of the CDR3 is TGTGCCAGCAGTGCCCAGCCACCCCAACGACAGGGTGGGCAGACCCAGTACTTC. This encodes CASSAQPPQRQGGQTQYF.

This chain joins TRBV29-1 and TRBJ1-1, with D hard to call. Trimming removed 3 bases from V and 1 base from J, with 3 bases in between. Germline lookup yields CDR1 SQVTM and CDR2 ANQGSEA. The CDR3 covers 11 residues. In DNA form, the CDR3 reads TGCAGCGTTGAGGCGAACACTGAAGCTTTCTTT. This gives the protein CSVEANTEAFF.

The V gene is TRBV20-1, the J gene TRBJ1-2; perhaps TRBD1 as D (6 bases). This CDR3 contains 11 residues. The germline gives CDR1 DFQATT, CDR2 SNEGSKA (reference sequence). CDR3 loop: CTPRGGNGYTF. The CDR3 bases are TGCACCCCTAGGGGGGGGAATGGCTACACCTTC.

V is TRBV7-3 and J is TRBJ2-5; 8 nucleotides match TRBD2. Trimming removed 5 bases from V and 5 bases from J; junction bases left unmatched: 10. Germline assignment: CDR1 SGHTA and CDR2 FQGTGA. CDR3 length: 15 amino acids. For the CDR3, the DNA is TGTGCCAGCAGCCCTACCCGGGGGGGCCTTGAGACCCAGTACTTC. This gives the protein CASSPTRGGLETQYF. Full variable domain (rest looked up from reference TRBV7-3 and TRBJ2-5): GAGVSQTPSNKVTEKGKYVELRCDPISGHTALYWYRQSLGQGPEFLIYFQGTGAADDSGLPNDRFFAVRPEGSVSTLKIQRTERGDSAVYLCASSPTRGGLETQYFGPGTRLLVL.

V is TRBV27 and J is TRBJ2-1, with 7 nucleotides matching TRBD1. The germline V gene has CDR1 MNHEY and CDR2 SMNVEV (reference sequence). Trimming at V came to 3 bases and at J to 3 bases, leaving 5 bases not matched to a gene. The CDR3 consists of 15 residues. The CDR3 loop is CASSLKRDSYNEQFF. CDR3 nucleotides: TGTGCCAGCAGTTTGAAACGGGACAGCTACAATGAGCAGTTCTTC.

The CDR3 loop is CASSLVSAYEQYF. CDR3 in DNA: TGCGCCAGCAGCTTGGTTTCAGCCTACGAGCAGTACTTC. The chain is built from TRBV5-1 and TRBJ2-7, with D uncertain. This CDR3 has 13 amino acids. In germline, CDR1 is SGHRS, CDR2 YFSETQ. The ends were cut back, 0 bases at V and 2 bases at J, with 6 bases in the middle. The entire variable domain, with the rest obtained from reference TRBV5-1 and TRBJ2-7, is as follows: KAGVTQTPRYLIKTRGQQVTLSCSPISGHRSVSWYQQTPGQGLQFLFEYFSETQRNKGNFPGRFSGRQFSNSRSEMNVSTLELGDSALYLCASSLVSAYEQYFGPGTRLTVT.

In DNA, the CDR3 is TGCGCCAGCAGCCAAACGGGCTACAATGAGCAGTTCTTC. It yields the protein CASSQTGYNEQFF. The chain recombines TRBV4-1 with TRBJ2-1; D is unclear. V lost 2 bases and J lost 3, with 5 bases in between. The CDR3 has 13 amino acids. In germline, CDR1 is MGHRA, CDR2 YSYEKL.

The V and J genes are TRBV5-1 and TRBJ1-2; tentative D call: TRBD1 (6 bases). Germline V lookup: CDR1 SGHRS, CDR2 YFSETQ. V gave up 4 bases and J gave up 6 bases, with 19 bases separating them. CDR3 length equals 15 residues. CDR3 coding DNA: TGCGCCAGCAGCCCACGAACAGGGTTCCGAGATGGCTACACCTTC. Protein sequence: CASSPRTGFRDGYTF.

As concerns this clone: The junction does not match germline at one end; this may be a read error. This chain links TRBV7-7 with TRBJ2-5; the match to TRBD2 covers 9 bases. The CDR3 has 15 residues. Germline V gene sequence: CDR1 SSHAT, CDR2 FNYEAQ (reference sequence). CDR3: CASSSVAGVQETQYF. In DNA, the CDR3 is TGTGCTAGCAGCTCGGTAGCGGGGGTGCAAGAGACCCAGTACTTC.

V is TRBV5-8 and J is TRBJ1-2, with 7 positions matching TRBD1. Germline assignment: CDR1 SGHTS and CDR2 YDEGEE. The CDR3 consists of 14 residues. J lost 4 bases, V lost 4 bases, and 7 bases had no gene match. CDR3 sequence reads: CASSNRGMSYGYTF. In DNA form, the CDR3 reads TGTGCCAGCAGCAACAGGGGAATGTCCTATGGCTACACCTTC.

The J gene is TRBJ2-5, the V gene TRBV4-1, with 8 bases that match TRBD1. Germline CDR1 and CDR2: MGHRA and YSYEKL. The V gene end was trimmed by 1 base and the J gene end by 5 bases; junction bases not matched to a gene: 6. The CDR3 has 15 residues. The CDR3 sequence: CASSQGQGLFETQYF. CDR3 nucleotides: TGCGCCAGCAGCCAAGGACAGGGGCTCTTCGAGACCCAGTACTTC.

This sequence joins TRBV18 and TRBJ1-1; TRBD1 matches 10 bases. The CDR3 runs to 16 residues. Losses at the gene ends were 2 bases for V and 4 bases for J; bases not matched to a gene: 7. Looked up from germline, CDR1 is KGHSH and CDR2 is LQKENI. This chain's CDR3 is CASSPTGTGVGTEAFF. The CDR3 DNA follows: TGTGCCAGCTCACCAACCGGGACAGGGGTCGGCACTGAAGCTTTCTTT.

The chain uses TRBV5-4 and TRBJ2-5; TRBD1 matches 9 bases. This CDR3 contains 14 residues. Trimming removed 3 bases from V and 4 bases from J; junction bases left unmatched: 4. Germline V gives CDR1 SGHNT, CDR2 YYREEE (reference sequence). Here the CDR3 DNA reads TGTGCCAGCAGCTGGAGACAGGGGGTAGAGACCCAGTACTTC. It codes for CASSWRQGVETQYF.

This chain uses TRBV25-1 with TRBJ2-4, with no clear D. CDR3 size: 13 residues. Germline-derived CDR1 and CDR2 are MGHDK and SYGVNS. Between the trimmed V and J ends, which lost 7 bases and 0 bases, there was a span of 7 bases. CDR3 loop: CASTSEAKNIQYF. CDR3 in DNA: TGTGCCAGCACCTCAGAAGCCAAAAACATTCAGTACTTC.

The rearrangement joins TRBV12-5 to TRBJ2-5, with TRBD2 matching over 11 bases. CDR3 length equals 16 residues. Germline values: CDR1 LGHNT, CDR2 FRNRAP. Trimming took 1 base from V and 2 from J; bases not matched to a gene: 3. As DNA, the CDR3 is TGTGCTAGTGGTTTGGCGAGGACTAGCGGGCAAGAGACCCAGTACTTC. It encodes CASGLARTSGQETQYF. The full variable domain, completed using reference TRBV12-5 and TRBJ2-5, is DARVTQTPRHKVTEMGQEVTMRCQPILGHNTVFWYRQTMMQGLELLAYFRNRAPLDDSGMPKDRFSAEMPDATLATLKIQPSEPRDSAVYFCASGLARTSGQETQYFGPGTRLLVL.

This rearrangement joins TRBV7-9 to TRBJ1-3; TRBD1 might be the D (5 bases). The CDR3 runs to 15 residues. Deletions cut 3 bases from V and 0 bases from J, with 9 bases between. In germline, CDR1 is SEHNR, CDR2 FQNEAQ (reference sequence). The CDR3 region has the DNA TGTGCCAGCAGCTTCCCGGGGGACTCTGGAAACACCATATATTTT. This sequence encodes CASSFPGDSGNTIYF.

The chain carries TRBV7-6 and TRBJ2-2, with a possible D match to TRBD1 (6 bases). Germline lookup yields CDR1 SGHVS and CDR2 FNYEAQ. Trimming stripped 7 bases from V and 3 bases from J, with 12 bases between. This CDR3 has 14 amino acids. The CDR3 nucleotides are TGTGCCAGCATCCCGAGGACAGACACCGGGGAGCTGTTTTTT. This encodes CASIPRTDTGELFF.

The chain joins TRBV15 to TRBJ2-1; 11 bases match TRBD2. The CDR3 length is 15 residues. Unmatched junction bases numbered 3, after V lost 0 bases and J lost 8 bases. CDR1 and CDR2 (germline): LNHNV, YYDKDF (reference sequence). CDR3 sequence (DNA): TGTGCCACCAGCAGAGAGCTAGCGGGGGGTGATGAGCAGTTCTTC. Translation gives CATSRELAGGDEQFF.

This sequence joins TRBV29-1 and TRBJ1-2; 7 nucleotides align to TRBD1. This CDR3 region has 14 residues. CDR1 is SQVTM and CDR2 is ANQGSEA in the germline V gene. J lost 4 bases, V lost 3 bases, and 8 bases had no gene match. The CDR3 sequence is CSVETRDSLYGYTF. In nucleotides, the CDR3 is TGCAGCGTTGAGACCCGGGACAGCCTCTATGGCTACACCTTC.

The chain uses TRBV14 and TRBJ2-3; possibly TRBD1 for D (6 bases). Looked up from germline, CDR1 is SGHDN and CDR2 is FVKESK. The CDR3 is 13 amino acids. V was trimmed by 4 bases and J by 8 bases, leaving 13 bases between them. CDR3 DNA sequence: TGTGCCAGCAGCCCCCGGACAGAGGGTACGCAGTATTTT. Encoded protein: CASSPRTEGTQYF.

The chain has TRBV9 and TRBJ1-3; D remains unclear. Germline CDR1 SGDLS, CDR2 YYNGEE. The V and J ends lost 2 bases and 7 bases respectively, with 10 bases between them. This CDR3 comprises 13 residues. The CDR3 protein is CASSVGVGNTIYF. The DNA for the CDR3 is TGTGCCAGCAGCGTGGGAGTGGGGAACACCATATATTTT.

V is TRBV6-5 and J is TRBJ2-1; 9 bases match TRBD1. There are 14 residues in the CDR3. V lost 5 bases, J lost 8 bases, and 7 bases stayed unmatched. Germline V CDR1 and CDR2: MNHEY, SVGAGI. As DNA, the CDR3 is TGTGCCAGCAGTGTGGACAGGGGATGGGATGAGCAGTTCTTC. Protein: CASSVDRGWDEQFF.

This chain links TRBV14 with TRBJ2-7, with unresolved D. CDR3 length: 17 amino acids. CDR1 and CDR2 (germline): SGHDN, FVKESK. Trimming took off 1 base at V and 1 base at J, with 17 bases between the two ends. Here the CDR3 DNA reads TGTGCCAGCAGCCAAGGGCCCTCGCTAGTTGGATCCTACGAGCAGTACTTC. This translates into CASSQGPSLVGSYEQYF.

The rearrangement uses TRBV5-6 and TRBJ2-6; tentative D call: TRBD1 (6 bases). The CDR3 totals 15 residues. Trimming took 4 bases from V and 3 from J, leaving 11 bases between them. Germline CDR1 SGHDT, CDR2 YYEEEE. Written as DNA, the CDR3 is TGTGCCAGCAGCACCACAGGGAGTGGGGCCAACGTCCTGACTTTC. Translated: CASSTTGSGANVLTF.

Here the CDR3 reads CASSSRRGNTEAFF. The CDR3 DNA is TGTGCCAGCAGCTCCCGCAGGGGAAACACTGAAGCTTTCTTT. The chain carries TRBV6-5 and TRBJ1-1, with D possibly TRBD1 on 6 matching bases. V lost 6 bases, J lost 2 bases, and 13 bases lay in between. The CDR3 runs to 14 residues. In germline, CDR1 is MNHEY, CDR2 SVGAGI.

V usage is TRBV5-1 and J usage is TRBJ2-7; TRBD1 aligns across 8 bases. The CDR3 consists of 16 residues. J lost 7 bases, V lost 4 bases, and 16 bases had no gene match. Germline values: CDR1 SGHRS, CDR2 YFSETQ. The CDR3 reads CASSNTWTGLGGEQYF. The CDR3 DNA sequence: TGCGCCAGCAGCAACACCTGGACAGGGTTGGGCGGGGAGCAGTACTTC.